This T cell receptor (beta chain) was observed in a study of metastatic and nonmetastatic thyroid tumors. From the PCR reads, TCRdb re-called clones with MiXCR. The sample carries 25,000 to 35,000 clones, more than 25% recorded once. No patient had received any treatment before thyroid surgery. The CDR3 spans 13 residues. The V and J ends lost 9 bases and 0 bases, in that order; junction bases with no gene match: 4. Germline V CDR1 and CDR2: LNHNV, YYDKDF (reference sequence). The source is a female donor with papillary thyroid cancer or a benign thyroid nodule (not recorded which). Some clones in this sample may be carry-over from other donors' samples. The chain is built from TRBV15 and TRBJ1-1; 7 bases match TRBD1. Input material: blood. CDR3 nucleotides: TGTGCCACGGCCCAGGGGGTGAACACTGAAGCTTTCTTT. This sequence encodes CATAQGVNTEAFF.